This T cell receptor (beta chain) originates from a study of shared clonotypes between healthy human individuals. Study conclusions and caveats: Generally, naive subsets (rather than memory subsets) showed larger estimated richness.

Adult donors, all healthy and HIV-negative, had no recent acute infections or vaccinations. Notes on this clone: Its antigen is not known.

The V gene's germline CDR1 is LGHNA and CDR2 YNFKEQ. The CDR3 spans 14 residues. Trimming pared 4 bases from V and 3 bases from J, leaving 10 bases between. Measured with immunoSEQ multiplex PCR; TCRdb has only the in-frame clones, and not every one. The sample carries roughly 500,000 clones, approximately 95% recorded once. This chain links TRBV4-2 with TRBJ2-4; D is undetermined. The sample was naive CD4+ T cells sorted from blood. Subset defined: CD45RA+ positively selected. The sequence derives from a woman aged 30 to 39 in good health. CDR3 sequence reads: CASSRPGLKNIQYF. CDR3 DNA sequence: TGTGCCAGCAGCCGCCCGGGCCTCAAAAACATTCAGTACTTC.